This T cell receptor beta chain emerged from a study of cytomegalovirus exposure and HLA in healthy donors. At the level of the study: A prior analysis found fewer than 120 million unique TCR beta sequences from about 179 million T cells. Researchers found that roughly 81% of some 400 genotyped donors fell within the Caucasian-associated ancestry cluster. The study, taken as a whole, reports: Some V segments could not be told apart, so they were left out, TRBV6-2 and TRBV6-3 among them. Presence/absence analyses treated sequencing depth as roughly uniform across donors.

The PCR employed 60 Vbeta primers together with 13 Jbeta primers. Profiled with immunoSEQ multiplex PCR; TCRdb holds only in-frame clones, not every one. Of some 200,000 clones listed, more than 80% are singletons. The germline V gene encodes CDR1 SGHNT and CDR2 YYREEE (reference sequence). The CDR3 has 14 residues. The ends were cut back, 0 bases at V and 8 bases at J, with 13 bases in the middle. Remarks on this clone: The antigen is unknown.

V and J are TRBV5-4 and TRBJ2-3; weak D call: TRBD1 (5 bases). This clonotype was obtained from a boy younger than 18 in good health and CMV-seronegative. Sequencing was carried out using PBMCs. The CDR3: CASSLGQSGGTQYF. Written as DNA, the CDR3 is TGTGCCAGCAGCTTGGGACAGTCCGGCGGTACGCAGTATTTT.